This TCR beta chain was sequenced during a study of T cell responses to AZD1222 COVID-19 vaccine. Produced via immunoSEQ multiplex PCR; TCRdb's table is partial and in-frame only. Of approximately 170,000 clones in the sample, 70% to 90% were seen once. Germline lookup yields CDR1 SGHDN and CDR2 FVKESK. This CDR3 has 13 amino acids. V gave up 5 bases and J gave up 4 bases; unmatched junction bases: 4. This specimen was peripheral blood, taken 28 days after the second AZD1222 dose. V usage is TRBV14 and J usage is TRBJ1-2; TRBD1 matches at 7 bases. The sequence was collected from an adult who received the AZD1222 COVID-19 vaccine. CDR3 DNA sequence: TGTGCCAGCAGCTGGGGACAGCTCTATGGCTACACCTTC. It specifies CASSWGQLYGYTF.